The clone carrying this TCR beta chain is a singleton in its sample. The target antigen is unknown. From germline, CDR1 is SNHLY and CDR2 FYNNEI. The CDR3 has 17 residues. The V end lost 0 bases, the J end lost 4 bases, and 18 bases lay between the germline ends. This sample was included in a study of blood T cells in healthy people across ages. Study-level points and caveats: Per million T cells, TCR beta diversity dropped roughly linearly as age increased. Fewer expanded clones and more diversity marked long-lived versus aged donors.

Then a second PCR, running about 6 to 12 cycles, was carried out with a sample-barcoded 5' primer and a J-beta primer mix. A template-switch adaptor that had 12 random nucleotides put a tag on each cDNA molecule. One entry per CDR3 protein, called by TCRdb with MiXCR from the 5' RACE reads. The repertoire consists of about 1.5 million distinct CDR3 sequences, with roughly 40% occurring once and the leading ten covering around 8%. This chain connects TRBV2 to TRBJ1-2, with D possibly matching TRBD1 (5 bases). This sequence originates from a woman under 30 in good health. The specimen sequenced was blood. Here the CDR3 reads CASSEAMIGARGYGYTF. The CDR3 nucleotides read TGTGCCAGCAGTGAAGCGATGATAGGGGCGCGGGGCTATGGCTACACCTTC.